The 19 T cell receptor beta chains below all came from one sample that was sequenced in a study of blood T cell repertoires in COVID-19. Profiled with immunoSEQ multiplex PCR; TCRdb holds only in-frame clones, not every one. The table lists some 97,000 clones, 70% to 80% of them singletons, with roughly 29% in the top ten. The sample was peripheral blood. The source of these receptors is a man in his 70s with active or convalescent COVID-19.

J is TRBJ1-1 and V is TRBV6-5; 7 bases line up with TRBD1. Germline CDR1 is MNHEY and CDR2 is SVGAGI. J gave up 1 base and V 8 bases, and 7 bases lay outside the gene matches. This CDR3 has 14 amino acids. CDR3 bases: TGTGCCAGCTTTGACAGGGCGGCGAACACTGAAGCTTTCTTT. Residues: CASFDRAANTEAFF.

The chain recombines TRBV4-2 with TRBJ1-5, with 8 positions matching TRBD1. Germline CDR1 LGHNA, CDR2 YNFKEQ. The CDR3 spans 17 residues. The V and J ends lost 4 bases and 0 bases, in that order; junction bases with no gene match: 8. This CDR3 reads CASSLRDRSFSNQPQHF. The CDR3, as DNA: TGTGCCAGCAGCCTCCGGGACAGGAGTTTTAGCAATCAGCCCCAGCATTTT.

The rearrangement uses TRBV19 and TRBJ2-1; 12 bases are a match to TRBD1. V dropped 2 bases and J dropped 7; count of bases not matched to a gene: 9. CDR1 and CDR2 (germline): LNHDA, SQIVND (reference sequence). The CDR3 consists of 17 residues. For the CDR3, the DNA is TGTGCCAGTAGTATACCAGGGGACAGGGGGCCGGGGAATGAGCAGTTCTTC. Residues: CASSIPGDRGPGNEQFF.

The chain links TRBV28 to TRBJ2-7; 7 nucleotides align to TRBD2. The CDR3 is 15 amino acids. CDR1 MDHEN and CDR2 SYDVKM come from the germline V gene. J was trimmed by 2 bases and V by 5 bases; bases with no gene match: 9. CDR3 amino acids: CASSHRGVGAYEQYF. Written as DNA, the CDR3 is TGTGCCAGCAGTCACCGGGGGGTAGGGGCCTACGAGCAGTACTTC.

The chain joins TRBV7-2 to TRBJ1-6; the match to TRBD1 covers 8 bases. CDR3 length: 18 amino acids. J lost 10 bases, V lost 2 bases, and 16 bases had no gene match. The germline V gene encodes CDR1 SGHTA and CDR2 FQGNSA. The CDR3 reads CASSLYPPDRAQRSPLHF. As DNA, the CDR3 is TGTGCCAGCAGCTTATACCCCCCGGACAGGGCTCAGAGATCACCCCTCCACTTT.

This sequence joins TRBV18 and TRBJ2-4, with D unresolved. The V gene lost 2 bases and the J gene lost 3 bases, with 8 bases spanning the gap. The CDR3 has 14 amino acids. The germline V gene has CDR1 KGHSH and CDR2 LQKENI. The CDR3 spells CASSPGPDKNIQYF. As DNA, the CDR3 is TGTGCCAGCTCACCAGGGCCAGACAAAAACATTCAGTACTTC.

This chain links TRBV7-2 with TRBJ2-7; a possible D gene is TRBD2 (5 bases). Germline CDR1 and CDR2: SGHTA and FQGNSA. V was shortened by 5 bases and J by 2 bases, with 13 bases between the two germline ends. This CDR3 contains 14 residues. The CDR3 is CASSVTGSTYEQYF. In DNA form, the CDR3 reads TGTGCCAGCAGCGTTACGGGGTCTACCTACGAGCAGTACTTC. The whole variable domain, remainder taken from reference TRBV7-2 and TRBJ2-7, is GAGVSQSPSNKVTEKGKDVELRCDPISGHTALYWYRQSLGQGLEFLIYFQGNSAPDKSGLPSDRFSAERTGGSVSTLTIQRTQQEDSAVYLCASSVTGSTYEQYFGPGTRLTVT.

This chain's CDR3 is CASSLMGLVSTDTQYF. DNA for the CDR3: TGTGCCAGCAGCTTAATGGGACTAGTGAGCACAGATACGCAGTATTTT. V is TRBV7-2 and J is TRBJ2-3, with TRBD2 identical over 8 bases. CDR3 length equals 16 residues. Per the germline V gene, CDR1 is SGHTA and CDR2 is FQGNSA. J was trimmed by 0 bases and V by 2 bases; bases with no gene match: 4.

The V and J genes are TRBV7-2 and TRBJ2-1; D unclear. The germline V and J ends were trimmed by 1 base and 1 base, with 8 bases remaining between them. The CDR3 has 15 amino acids. Germline CDR1 SGHTA, CDR2 FQGNSA. DNA for the CDR3: TGTGCCAGCAGCTTAGACGAAGAGTCCTACAATGAGCAGTTCTTC. Its translation: CASSLDEESYNEQFF.

The chain has TRBV5-4 and TRBJ2-1; 13 positions agree with TRBD2. CDR1 and CDR2 from the germline V gene are SGHNT and YYREEE (reference sequence). The J segment lost 11 bases and the V segment lost 7 bases, leaving 12 bases of the junction unmatched. CDR3 size: 15 residues. As DNA, the CDR3 is TGTGCCAGCTTACTAGCGGGAGGGAAAACGTCCCAGCAGTTCTTC. Protein product: CASLLAGGKTSQQFF.

The chain couples TRBV30 to TRBJ1-1, with D unresolved. The CDR3 length is 16 residues. CDR1 is GTSNPN and CDR2 is SVGIG in the germline V gene (reference sequence). Trimming removed 1 base at V and 2 bases at J, with 17 bases between. CDR3 in DNA: TGTGCCTGGAGTGCCCCATGGGAGGAGCTTAACACTGAAGCTTTCTTT. Protein sequence: CAWSAPWEELNTEAFF. Together with reference TRBV30 and TRBJ1-1, the CDR3 gives the full variable domain: SQTIHQWPATLVQPVGSPLSLECTVEGTSNPNLYWYRQAAGRGLQLLFYSVGIGQISSEVPQNLSASRPQDRQFILSSKKLLLSDSGFYLCAWSAPWEELNTEAFFGQGTRLTVV.

V is TRBV10-3 and J is TRBJ2-7; D call uncertain. The CDR3 loop spans 12 amino acids. V was cut by 10 bases and J by 6 bases, with 16 bases left in between. Germline V gene lookup returns CDR1 ENHRY and CDR2 SYGVKD. CDR3 nucleotide sequence: TGTGCCACCCGCCACGAGACGGGCGAGCAGTACTTC. Translated: CATRHETGEQYF.

The rearrangement uses TRBV10-3 and TRBJ2-7; D call uncertain. This CDR3 is 12 amino acids long. Germline loops: CDR1 ENHRY, CDR2 SYGVKD. V was trimmed by 3 bases and J by 8 bases, leaving 11 bases between them. The CDR3 region is CAISDSARKQYF. The CDR3 DNA follows: TGTGCCATCAGTGACAGTGCTCGTAAGCAGTACTTC.

The gene calls are TRBV5-1 and TRBJ2-5; 11 positions match TRBD2. The germline V gene has CDR1 SGHRS and CDR2 YFSETQ. The CDR3 runs 15 residues. J gave up 4 bases and V 3 bases, and 5 bases lay outside the gene matches. Here the CDR3 reads CASSSVAGGRETQYF. CDR3 nucleotides: TGCGCCAGCAGCTCCGTAGCGGGGGGGAGAGAGACCCAGTACTTC.

This clone was counted a few times. This rearrangement joins TRBV30 to TRBJ2-6; tentative D call: TRBD2 (5 bases). CDR3 length: 15 residues. Deletions cut 3 bases from V and 3 bases from J, with 12 bases between. In germline, CDR1 is GTSNPN, CDR2 SVGIG (reference sequence). This CDR3 reads CAWSRNAGGANVLTF. For the CDR3, the DNA is TGTGCCTGGAGCAGGAATGCGGGTGGGGCCAACGTCCTGACTTTC.

The chain uses TRBV7-2 and TRBJ1-3; no clear D gene. V was trimmed by 0 bases and J by 4 bases, leaving 10 bases between them. CDR3 size: 15 residues. Looked up from germline, CDR1 is SGHTA and CDR2 is FQGNSA. CDR3 nucleotide sequence: TGTGCCAGCAGCTTAGCGTGGACTTACGGAAACACCATATATTTT. It is translated as CASSLAWTYGNTIYF.

Here the CDR3 DNA reads TGTGCCATCAGGATGGGACAGATAAGCACAGATACGCAGTATTTT. Its protein product is CAIRMGQISTDTQYF. The chain employs TRBV10-3 and TRBJ2-3, with 7 nucleotides matching TRBD1. The ends lost 6 bases at V and 0 bases at J; junction bases unmatched: 6. Germline values: CDR1 ENHRY, CDR2 SYGVKD. This CDR3 comprises 15 residues.

This rearrangement joins TRBV2 to TRBJ1-5, with a possible D match to TRBD1 (6 bases). The V end lost 5 bases, the J end lost 3 bases, and 11 bases lay between the germline ends. The length of the CDR3 is 14 residues. The germline CDR1 and CDR2 sequences are SNHLY and FYNNEI. CDR3 bases: TGTGCCAGCAGTCAGAGACAGGACAATCAGCCCCAGCATTTT. Translated, it gives CASSQRQDNQPQHF.

The rearrangement links TRBV2 to TRBJ1-1; D is unclear. Germline-derived CDR1 and CDR2 are SNHLY and FYNNEI. Trimming shortened V by 5 bases and J by 4 bases, and 14 bases separated the two germline ends. The CDR3 has 14 residues. The CDR3 nucleotides are TGTGCCAGCAGTTCCTTAGGTGGGAGCACTGAAGCTTTCTTT. Its translation is CASSSLGGSTEAFF.